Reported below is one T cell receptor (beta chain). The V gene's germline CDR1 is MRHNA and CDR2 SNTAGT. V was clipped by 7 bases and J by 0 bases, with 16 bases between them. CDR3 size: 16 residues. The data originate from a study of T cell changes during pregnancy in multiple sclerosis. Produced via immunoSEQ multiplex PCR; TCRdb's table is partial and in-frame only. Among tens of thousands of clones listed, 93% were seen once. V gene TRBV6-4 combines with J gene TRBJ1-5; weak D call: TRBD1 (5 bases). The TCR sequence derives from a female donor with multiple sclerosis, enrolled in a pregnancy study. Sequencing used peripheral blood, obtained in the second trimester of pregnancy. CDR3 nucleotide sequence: TGTGCCAGCACCCAGGGCCGGGCACCTAGCAATCAGCCCCAGCATTTT. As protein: CASTQGRAPSNQPQHF.